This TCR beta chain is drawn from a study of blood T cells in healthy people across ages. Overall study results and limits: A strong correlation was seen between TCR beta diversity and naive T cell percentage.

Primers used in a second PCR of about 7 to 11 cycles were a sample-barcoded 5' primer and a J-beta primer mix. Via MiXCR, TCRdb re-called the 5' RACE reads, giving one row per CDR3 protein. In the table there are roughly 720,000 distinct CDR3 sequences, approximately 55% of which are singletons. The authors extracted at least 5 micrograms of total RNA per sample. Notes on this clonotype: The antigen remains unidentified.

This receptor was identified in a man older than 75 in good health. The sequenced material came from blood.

CDR3 coding DNA: TGCAGTGCTCTTACAGGAGGTTCCTACGAGCAGTACTTC. This codes for CSALTGGSYEQYF. The J gene is TRBJ2-4, the V gene TRBV20-1; D assignment may be TRBD1 or TRBD2 (5 bases each). The last part of the DNA fits TRBJ2-7 better; the J call may be wrong. This CDR3 has 13 amino acids. CDR1 and CDR2 (germline): DFQATT, SNEGSKA (reference sequence).